This T cell receptor (beta chain) was captured by sequencing in a study of T cell repertoires in ileal Crohn's disease. Study information: From the surgical specimen's inflamed ileum, biopsies were taken as M0.

Deletions cut 3 bases from V and 0 bases from J, with 9 bases between. From germline, CDR1 is LNHNV and CDR2 YYDKDF (reference sequence). The CDR3 has 16 amino acids. A word on this clone: Its antigen remains unidentified.

Study results and limitations: Endoscopic recurrence occurred in every patient whose clonality exceeded 26.8%.

The time point was: inflamed ileum from the surgical specimen. Data came from immunoSEQ multiplex PCR; TCRdb stores just in-frame clones and leaves some out. The repertoire consists of 16,000 or so clones, with roughly nine tenths occurring once and the leading ten covering 6.5% to 7.5%. The sequenced material came from ileal tissue. The chain recombines TRBV15 with TRBJ2-6, with D unresolved. The clonotype comes from an adult with Crohn's disease. The chain's CDR3 is CATSSTARSGANVLTF. CDR3 DNA sequence: TGTGCCACCAGCAGCACAGCCCGCTCTGGGGCCAACGTCCTGACTTTC.